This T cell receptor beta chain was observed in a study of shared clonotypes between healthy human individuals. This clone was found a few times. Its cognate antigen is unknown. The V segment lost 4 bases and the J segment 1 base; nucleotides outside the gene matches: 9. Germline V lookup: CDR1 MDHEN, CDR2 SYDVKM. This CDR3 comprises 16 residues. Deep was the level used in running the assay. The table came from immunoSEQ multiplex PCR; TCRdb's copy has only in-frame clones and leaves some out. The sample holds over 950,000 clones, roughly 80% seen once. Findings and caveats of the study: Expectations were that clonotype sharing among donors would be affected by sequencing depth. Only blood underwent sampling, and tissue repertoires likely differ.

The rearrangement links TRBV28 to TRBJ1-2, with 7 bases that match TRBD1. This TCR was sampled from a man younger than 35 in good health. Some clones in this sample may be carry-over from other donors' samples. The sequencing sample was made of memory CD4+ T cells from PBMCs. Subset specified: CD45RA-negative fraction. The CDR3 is CASSSPWTGVNYGYTF. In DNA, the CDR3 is TGTGCCAGCAGTTCCCCGTGGACAGGAGTTAACTATGGCTACACCTTC.